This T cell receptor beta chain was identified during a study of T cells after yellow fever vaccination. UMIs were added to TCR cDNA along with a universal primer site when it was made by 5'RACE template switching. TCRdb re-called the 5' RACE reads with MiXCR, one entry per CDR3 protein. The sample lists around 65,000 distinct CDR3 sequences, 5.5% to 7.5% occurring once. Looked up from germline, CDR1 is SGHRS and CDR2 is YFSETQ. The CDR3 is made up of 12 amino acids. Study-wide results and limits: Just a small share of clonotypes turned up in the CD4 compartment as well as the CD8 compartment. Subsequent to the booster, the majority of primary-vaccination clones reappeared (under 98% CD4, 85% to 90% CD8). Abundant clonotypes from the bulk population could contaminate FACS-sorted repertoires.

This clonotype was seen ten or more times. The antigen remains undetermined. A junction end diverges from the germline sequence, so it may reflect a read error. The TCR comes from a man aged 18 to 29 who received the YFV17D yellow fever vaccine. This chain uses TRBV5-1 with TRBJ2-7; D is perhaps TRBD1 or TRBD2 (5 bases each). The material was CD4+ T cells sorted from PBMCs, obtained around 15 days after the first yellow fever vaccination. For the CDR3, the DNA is TGTGCCAGCAGCCGAGGGGACTACGAGCAGTACTTC. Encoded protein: CASSRGDYEQYF.